These 26 T cell receptor beta chains share one sample of origin, sequenced in a study of blood T cell repertoires in COVID-19. The protocol was immunoSEQ multiplex PCR, while the TCRdb copy is restricted to in-frame clones and leaves out a portion. The sample has about 190,000 clones, 82% seen once. The sequenced material came from peripheral blood. These receptors were taken from a woman in her twenties or thirties with acute or convalescent COVID-19.

This clone was seen only once. This rearrangement joins TRBV6-5 to TRBJ1-4; TRBD1 agrees at 7 bases. This CDR3 spans 16 amino acids. The V and J ends lost 4 bases and 6 bases, in that order; junction bases with no gene match: 11. The germline V gene has CDR1 MNHEY and CDR2 SVGAGI. CDR3 sequence reads: CASSSSKTGVDEKLFF. The CDR3 nucleotides read TGTGCCAGCAGTTCCTCCAAAACAGGGGTCGATGAAAAACTGTTTTTT.

This clone came up once. This chain links TRBV29-1 with TRBJ2-7; a weak D match, TRBD1 (6 bases). The CDR3 contains 17 residues. CDR1 SQVTM and CDR2 ANQGSEA come from the germline V gene. CDR3 region: CGIMKGTRGSHRYEQYF. The CDR3, as DNA: TGCGGCATCATGAAGGGGACAAGGGGTTCCCACCGCTACGAGCAGTACTTC.

J is TRBJ2-3 and V is TRBV9; 8 bases fit TRBD1. The CDR3 length is 15 residues. CDR1 is SGDLS, CDR2 YYNGEE, per germline. V gave up 5 bases and J gave up 6 bases; unmatched junction bases: 11. The CDR3 nucleotides read TGTGCCAGCAGACCGATCGGACAGGGAACGGATACGCAGTATTTT. It yields the protein CASRPIGQGTDTQYF.

The chain has TRBV7-2 and TRBJ2-1; 9 bases are a match to TRBD2. The CDR3 consists of 15 residues. The J segment lost 11 bases and the V segment lost 5 bases, leaving 13 bases of the junction unmatched. Germline-derived CDR1 and CDR2 are SGHTA and FQGNSA. The CDR3 sequence: CASSPQLAGSVKQFF. The CDR3 DNA follows: TGTGCCAGCAGCCCCCAACTAGCGGGCTCTGTGAAGCAGTTCTTC.

The chain carries TRBV7-8 and TRBJ2-7; possibly TRBD1 for D (5 bases). Deletions cut 5 bases from V and 6 bases from J, with 8 bases between. Germline-derived CDR1 and CDR2 are SGHVS and FQNEAQ. The CDR3 spans 11 residues. Here the CDR3 reads CASSPQGEQYF. CDR3 coding DNA: TGTGCCAGCAGCCCCCAGGGCGAGCAGTACTTC.

This chain connects TRBV19 to TRBJ2-7, with D maybe TRBD2 (6 bases). Per the germline V gene, CDR1 is LNHDA and CDR2 is SQIVND (reference sequence). Trimming shortened V by 6 bases and J by 6 bases, and 18 bases separated the two germline ends. The CDR3 length is 14 residues. CDR3 in DNA: TGTGCCAGTAGGCCGGGACTGTCCTTTGGCGAGCAGTACTTC. Translation gives CASRPGLSFGEQYF.

CDR3 coding DNA: TGCAGCGTTGAATCTACTGAAGCTTTCTTT. Protein: CSVESTEAFF. The V call is TRBV29-1, the J call TRBJ1-1; no reliable D call. This CDR3 has 10 amino acids. Germline CDR1 SQVTM, CDR2 ANQGSEA. With 2 bases removed from V and 5 bases from J, the gap between germline ends came to 3 bases.

The chain recombines TRBV28 with TRBJ1-3, with TRBD1 identical over 7 bases. The length of the CDR3 is 16 residues. The V and J ends lost 6 bases and 0 bases, in that order; junction bases with no gene match: 8. Germline V CDR1 and CDR2: MDHEN, SYDVKM. The CDR3 nucleotides read TGTGCCAGCAGCCAGTCGGGACAGCACTCTGGAAACACCATATATTTT. This codes for CASSQSGQHSGNTIYF. The full variable domain, in which reference TRBV28 and TRBJ1-3 provide the parts outside the CDR3, is DVKVTQSSRYLVKRTGEKVFLECVQDMDHENMFWYRQDPGLGLRLIYFSYDVKMKEKGDIPEGYSVSREKKERFSLILESASTNQTSMYLCASSQSGQHSGNTIYFGEGSWLTVV.

This chain links TRBV28 with TRBJ2-5; 9 bases map to TRBD1. The CDR3 consists of 15 residues. In germline, CDR1 is MDHEN, CDR2 SYDVKM. Trimming removed 3 bases from V and 4 bases from J; junction bases left unmatched: 6. This CDR3 is CASSLDRGDGETQYF. Written as DNA, the CDR3 is TGTGCCAGCAGTTTGGACAGGGGAGATGGAGAGACCCAGTACTTC. Full variable domain (remainder filled in from reference TRBV28 and TRBJ2-5): DVKVTQSSRYLVKRTGEKVFLECVQDMDHENMFWYRQDPGLGLRLIYFSYDVKMKEKGDIPEGYSVSREKKERFSLILESASTNQTSMYLCASSLDRGDGETQYFGPGTRLLVL.

This sequence joins TRBV19 and TRBJ2-7; TRBD1 is a possible D gene (5 bases). V lost 5 bases and J lost 0, with 11 bases in between. The CDR3 is made up of 14 amino acids. Germline values: CDR1 LNHDA, CDR2 SQIVND (reference sequence). The CDR3 sequence is CASSSRQSSYEQYF. CDR3 in DNA: TGTGCCAGTAGTTCCCGACAGAGCTCCTACGAGCAGTACTTC. Full variable domain (missing parts from reference TRBV19 and TRBJ2-7): DGGITQSPKYLFRKEGQNVTLSCEQNLNHDAMYWYRQDPGQGLRLIYYSQIVNDFQKGDIAEGYSVSREKKESFPLTVTSAQKNPTAFYLCASSSRQSSYEQYFGPGTRLTVT.

V is TRBV7-9 and J is TRBJ2-7; 8 bases are a match to TRBD1. In germline, CDR1 is SEHNR, CDR2 FQNEAQ (reference sequence). The CDR3 is 14 amino acids. The ends lost 2 bases at V and 3 bases at J; junction bases unmatched: 3. The chain's CDR3 is CASSLRTGLYEQYF. As DNA, the CDR3 is TGTGCCAGCAGCTTAAGGACAGGGCTCTACGAGCAGTACTTC. The variable domain in full, with the rest retrieved from reference TRBV7-9 and TRBJ2-7, is DTGVSQNPRHKITKRGQNVTFRCDPISEHNRLYWYRQTLGQGPEFLTYFQNEAQLEKSRLLSDRFSAERPKGSFSTLEIQRTEQGDSAMYLCASSLRTGLYEQYFGPGTRLTVT.

The chain is built from TRBV7-2 and TRBJ1-1; a possible D gene is TRBD1 (6 bases). Deletions cut 3 bases from V and 1 base from J, with 9 bases between. This CDR3 has 14 residues. The germline V gene encodes CDR1 SGHTA and CDR2 FQGNSA. CDR3 sequence: CASSFGRGNTEAFF. The CDR3 nucleotides read TGTGCCAGCAGCTTTGGCAGGGGGAACACTGAAGCTTTCTTT.

The chain is built from TRBV20-1 and TRBJ2-3; D uncertain. Germline loops: CDR1 DFQATT, CDR2 SNEGSKA (reference sequence). V lost 6 bases to trimming and J lost 9 bases, with 10 bases between them. The CDR3 sequence is 10 residues long. CDR3: CSASQKTQYF. The CDR3 nucleotides are TGCAGTGCCTCACAGAAAACGCAGTATTTT.

The chain is built from TRBV6-2 or TRBV6-3 and TRBJ1-2, with TRBD1 matching over 8 bases. Germline-derived CDR1 and CDR2 are MNHEY and SVGEGT. With 6 bases clipped from V and 4 bases from J, the junction kept 10 bases outside the gene matches. CDR3 length equals 15 residues. This CDR3 reads CASSQGRGPGYGYTF. The CDR3 DNA sequence: TGTGCCAGCAGCCAAGGCAGGGGGCCCGGCTATGGCTACACCTTC.

The chain combines TRBV27 with TRBJ2-2, with a tentative D call TRBD1 (6 bases). The CDR3 has 17 residues. Germline-derived CDR1 and CDR2 are MNHEY and SMNVEV (reference sequence). The V gene lost 2 bases and the J gene lost 0 bases, with 13 bases spanning the gap. In nucleotides, the CDR3 is TGTGCCAGCAGTTTAGGCAGGGGATACGCGAACACCGGGGAGCTGTTTTTT. Amino acid sequence: CASSLGRGYANTGELFF.

The chain uses TRBV30 and TRBJ2-1, with 11 bases identical to TRBD2. Germline trimming cut 3 bases from V and 2 bases from J; bases unmatched to any gene: 0. CDR3 length: 14 residues. Germline CDR1 is GTSNPN and CDR2 is SVGIG (reference sequence). The CDR3 is CAWRTSGAYNEQFF. CDR3 DNA: TGTGCCTGGAGGACTAGCGGGGCCTACAATGAGCAGTTCTTC. The entire variable domain, with the rest obtained from reference TRBV30 and TRBJ2-1, is as follows: SQTIHQWPATLVQPVGSPLSLECTVEGTSNPNLYWYRQAAGRGLQLLFYSVGIGQISSEVPQNLSASRPQDRQFILSSKKLLLSDSGFYLCAWRTSGAYNEQFFGPGTRLTVL.

The CDR3: CASSRGTSGVNTGELFF. The CDR3 DNA is TGCGCCAGCAGCCGTGGGACTAGCGGGGTGAACACCGGGGAGCTGTTTTTT. The chain uses TRBV5-1 and TRBJ2-2; TRBD2 matches 13 bases. Trimming cost V 4 bases and J 1 base; bases outside gene matches: 4. The germline gives CDR1 SGHRS, CDR2 YFSETQ. This CDR3 comprises 17 residues. Supplemented by reference TRBV5-1 and TRBJ2-2, the full variable domain reads KAGVTQTPRYLIKTRGQQVTLSCSPISGHRSVSWYQQTPGQGLQFLFEYFSETQRNKGNFPGRFSGRQFSNSRSEMNVSTLELGDSALYLCASSRGTSGVNTGELFFGEGSRLTVL.

V and J are TRBV7-2 and TRBJ1-2; 7 bases map to TRBD1. CDR1 and CDR2 (germline): SGHTA, FQGNSA. The CDR3 covers 17 residues. V trimming: 0 bases; J trimming: 5 bases; junction bases outside the gene matches: 12. CDR3 residues: CASSLAIFDRAQYGYTF. The CDR3 DNA reads as TGTGCCAGCAGCTTAGCGATCTTCGACAGGGCCCAATATGGCTACACCTTC.

This clone was counted between two and nine times. This chain's CDR3 is CASSYSYRHNEQFF. The CDR3 DNA is TGTGCCAGCAGTTACAGTTACAGGCACAATGAGCAGTTCTTC. The chain is built from TRBV6-5 and TRBJ2-1, with D perhaps TRBD1 (5 bases). Germline V lookup: CDR1 MNHEY, CDR2 SVGAGI. Trimming took off 2 bases at V and 5 bases at J, with 10 bases between the two ends. The CDR3 length is 14 residues.

Concerning this clone itself: The same CDR3 can be traced to other DNA sequences in this sample. V usage is TRBV28 and J usage is TRBJ2-3, with TRBD2 matching 13 bases. The CDR3 loop spans 15 amino acids. The V gene's germline CDR1 is MDHEN and CDR2 SYDVKM. Unmatched junction bases numbered 1, after V lost 4 bases and J lost 3 bases. The CDR3, as DNA: TGTGCCAGCAGTTCACTAGCGGGGGGGACAGATACGCAGTATTTT. Protein product: CASSSLAGGTDTQYF. Full variable domain (rest looked up from reference TRBV28 and TRBJ2-3): DVKVTQSSRYLVKRTGEKVFLECVQDMDHENMFWYRQDPGLGLRLIYFSYDVKMKEKGDIPEGYSVSREKKERFSLILESASTNQTSMYLCASSSLAGGTDTQYFGPGTRLTVL.

This rearrangement joins TRBV6-4 to TRBJ2-1; D not certain. This CDR3 region has 11 residues. CDR1 MRHNA and CDR2 SNTAGT come from the germline V gene. With 1 base removed from V and 8 bases from J, the gap between germline ends came to 3 bases. CDR3 DNA sequence: TGTGCCAGCAGTGACTTCTATGAGCAGTTCTTC. Amino acids: CASSDFYEQFF.

The rearrangement joins TRBV19 to TRBJ1-2, with 7 bases lining up with TRBD1. Germline trimming cut 4 bases from V and 3 bases from J; bases unmatched to any gene: 5. Germline-derived CDR1 and CDR2 are LNHDA and SQIVND (reference sequence). This CDR3 comprises 14 residues. The CDR3 DNA is TGTGCCAGTAGTAAAGATACAGGGGACTATGGCTACACCTTC. Its protein product is CASSKDTGDYGYTF.

As for this clone: Other DNA variants within this sample encode the same CDR3. V is TRBV5-4 and J is TRBJ2-3; D may be TRBD2 (5 bases). CDR3 length equals 14 residues. The V gene's germline CDR1 is SGHNT and CDR2 YYREEE (reference sequence). Trimming took 0 bases from V and 4 from J, leaving 9 bases between them. The CDR3 bases are TGTGCCAGCAGCTTGGGAGGGCGTGCAGATACGCAGTATTTT. It translates to CASSLGGRADTQYF.

This chain uses TRBV30 with TRBJ2-7; D is possibly TRBD1 (5 bases). The V end was cut by 4 bases, the J end by 9 bases, with 16 bases between. The V gene's germline CDR1 is GTSNPN and CDR2 SVGIG (reference sequence). CDR3 length: 12 amino acids. The CDR3 loop reads CAWTKDRSVQYF. The DNA of the CDR3 is TGTGCCTGGACCAAAGACAGATCTGTGCAGTACTTC.

The chain employs TRBV11-3 and TRBJ1-2, with D uncertain. Germline CDR1 is SGHNT and CDR2 is YENEEA. This CDR3 has 12 residues. Trimming removed 3 bases from V and 8 bases from J, with 10 bases in between. The CDR3: CASSFREKGYTF. The CDR3 nucleotides are TGTGCCAGCAGCTTCCGGGAGAAGGGCTACACCTTC.

V usage is TRBV28 and J usage is TRBJ2-1; D gene uncertain. The germline V gene encodes CDR1 MDHEN and CDR2 SYDVKM. The CDR3 is 14 residues long. Trimming took off 7 bases at V and 1 base at J, with 11 bases between the two ends. CDR3 in amino acids: CASTFPASYNEQFF. In DNA, the CDR3 is TGTGCCAGCACCTTTCCTGCGTCCTACAATGAGCAGTTCTTC.